This entry features one T cell receptor (beta chain) sequence. Its antigen is undetermined. Assay used: immunoSEQ multiplex PCR; TCRdb lists only in-frame clones, some missing. Here the sample spans more than 70,000 clones, 90% being singletons. The data belong to a study of graft-versus-host responses after intestinal transplantation. Study-wide context: Transplants were multivisceral, liver-intestinal, or isolated intestinal. Tacrolimus plus steroids were given to all recipients for approximately 3 years, preceded by anti-thymocyte globulin induction.

Points from the study as a whole: Early post-transplant falls in HvG clones accompanied the peak levels of circulating GvH clones. Among recipient marrow samples, GvH clones were found; some appeared first in ileum or blood.

CDR1 is SGHRS, CDR2 YFSETQ, per germline. This CDR3 contains 14 residues. V gave up 0 bases and J gave up 4 bases, with 11 bases separating them. The sequence came from a human donor who received an intestinal transplant. The sample consisted of unstimulated CD4+ T cells sorted from spleen or lymph node cells, taken before intestinal transplant. This chain joins TRBV5-1 and TRBJ2-7; no clear D. In DNA, the CDR3 is TGCGCCAGCAGCTTGGCAGGTAGTATTTACGAGCAGTACTTC. Translated, it gives CASSLAGSIYEQYF. Based on the CDR3 plus reference TRBV5-1 and TRBJ2-7, the full variable domain is KAGVTQTPRYLIKTRGQQVTLSCSPISGHRSVSWYQQTPGQGLQFLFEYFSETQRNKGNFPGRFSGRQFSNSRSEMNVSTLELGDSALYLCASSLAGSIYEQYFGPGTRLTVT.